A selection of T cell receptor beta chains follows, all from one sample in a study of T cell repertoires in cytomegalovirus infection. These receptors are not linked to any known antigen. MiXCR, run by TCRdb on the reads, gives a single entry per CDR3 protein. The sample shows about 220,000 distinct CDR3 sequences, around 35% of them seen only once. Sequenced here: CD8+ T cells from cultured PBMCs, sampled from culture after CMV antigen stimulation. These receptors were collected from a human donor in good health (CMV status not recorded). Some clones in this sample may be carry-over from other donors' samples. The CDR3 runs from the conserved cysteine through the conserved F or W. The order of the fields is J gene, V gene, D gene, clone size, CDR3 length, CDR3 DNA, CDR3 protein. D genes are given only for firm matches. Size tells how often a clone was seen (once, few, many) or the class of an expanded clone, and some rows leave it out.

J: TRBJ2-7
V: TRBV7-9
D: TRBD2
size: .
length: 14
DNA: TGTGCCAGCAGCTCCCCCGGGACTACCTACGAGCAGTACTTC
CDR3: CASSSPGTTYEQYF

J: TRBJ1-1
V: TRBV12-3/TRBV12-4
D: .
size: .
length: 14
DNA: TGTGCTAGCAGCCCGAGGACATGGGGCACTGAAGCTTTCTTT
CDR3: CASSPRTWGTEAFF

J: TRBJ1-1
V: TRBV13
D: .
size: .
length: 13
DNA: TGTGCCAGCAGCCTGAGGATGGGGACTGAAGCTTTCTTT
CDR3: CASSLRMGTEAFF

J: TRBJ2-5
V: TRBV6-5
D: .
size: few
length: 14
DNA: TGTGCCAGCAGTGACGGGATTACGAGAGAGACCCAGTACTTC
CDR3: CASSDGITRETQYF

J: TRBJ2-2
V: TRBV7-7
D: TRBD2
size: few
length: 19
DNA: TGTGCCAGCAGCCCTGGGACTAGCGGGACCGCCCCGAACACCGGGGAGCTGTTTTTT
CDR3: CASSPGTSGTAPNTGELFF

J: TRBJ2-2
V: TRBV7-8
D: TRBD1
size: .
length: 16
DNA: TGTGCCAGCAGCTTCTTACAGGGGGACGGAGCCGGGGAGCTGTTTTTT
CDR3: CASSFLQGDGAGELFF

J: TRBJ1-1
V: TRBV6-6
D: .
size: .
length: 15
DNA: TGTGCCAGCAGTTACTCGCTCAGTTCGAACACTGAAGCTTTCTTT
CDR3: CASSYSLSSNTEAFF

J: TRBJ1-5
V: TRBV4-1
D: TRBD1
size: .
length: 17
DNA: TGTGCCAGCAGCCAATTATTGGACAGGGGGCCTGGTCAGCCCCAGCATTTT
CDR3: CASSQLLDRGPGQPQHF

J: TRBJ2-2
V: TRBV7-2
D: TRBD2
size: many
length: 14
DNA: TGTGCCAGCAGCTCGAGCGGGAGCACCGGGGAGCTGTTTTTT
CDR3: CASSSSGSTGELFF

J: TRBJ2-1
V: TRBV2
D: .
size: .
length: 12
DNA: TGTGCCACCCAGACAGCTCACAATGAGCAGTTCTTC
CDR3: CATQTAHNEQFF

J: TRBJ2-1
V: TRBV7-2
D: TRBD2
size: many
length: 14
DNA: TGTGCCAGCAGCCTGGGACTAGCCCTGCATGAGCAGTTCTTC
CDR3: CASSLGLALHEQFF

J: TRBJ2-7
V: TRBV20-1
D: .
size: .
length: 15
DNA: TGCAGTGCTAGTCTGGGGGACTTCCAAACCTACGAGCAGTACTTC
CDR3: CSASLGDFQTYEQYF

J: TRBJ2-1
V: TRBV7-8
D: .
size: .
length: 14
DNA: TGTGCCAGCAGCCCACGCAGTGGAAGTAATGAGCAGTTCTTC
CDR3: CASSPRSGSNEQFF

J: TRBJ2-1
V: TRBV6-1
D: .
size: .
length: 14
DNA: TGTGCCAGCAGTGAGGCTCAGGGGAAGGGGGAGCAGTTCTTC
CDR3: CASSEAQGKGEQFF

J: TRBJ2-5
V: TRBV12-3/TRBV12-4
D: TRBD2
size: few
length: 16
DNA: TGTGCCAGCAGTGAGGCCGGGACTAGCGGGGGGCAGACCCAGTACTTC
CDR3: CASSEAGTSGGQTQYF

J: TRBJ2-1
V: TRBV10-3
D: TRBD2
size: .
length: 15
DNA: TGTGCCATCAAGACTAGCGGGGACTCCTACAATGAGCAGTTCTTC
CDR3: CAIKTSGDSYNEQFF

J: TRBJ1-1
V: TRBV27
D: TRBD1
size: many
length: 16
DNA: TGTGCCAGCAGTTTAAGCAGGGGGGATTTGAACACTGAAGCTTTCTTT
CDR3: CASSLSRGDLNTEAFF

J: TRBJ2-3
V: TRBV7-2
D: TRBD2
size: many
length: 17
DNA: TGTGCCAGCAGCTTAGACGGGGGGGCGGGAGAGGCAGATACGCAGTATTTT
CDR3: CASSLDGGAGEADTQYF

J: TRBJ2-1
V: TRBV7-9
D: .
size: .
length: 11
DNA: TGTGCCAGCAGTTGGGACACTGAGCAGTTCTTC
CDR3: CASSWDTEQFF

J: TRBJ2-1
V: TRBV7-9
D: TRBD2
size: once
length: 15
DNA: TGTGCCAGAAGCTTGGGGGGGAGGGCCAGAAATGAGCAGTTCTTC
CDR3: CARSLGGRARNEQFF

J: TRBJ2-4
V: TRBV5-1
D: .
size: many
length: 16
DNA: TGCGCCAGCAGCTCTGGACAGTCATCGTCCAAAAACATTCAGTACTTC
CDR3: CASSSGQSSSKNIQYF

J: TRBJ2-7
V: TRBV7-2
D: .
size: few
length: 14
DNA: TGTGCCAGCAGCTTCCGGGCCAGCCCCTACGAGCAGTACTTC
CDR3: CASSFRASPYEQYF

J: TRBJ1-5
V: TRBV11-2
D: .
size: few
length: 16
DNA: TGTGCCAGCAGCTTATCTACGAGTTATAGCAATCAGCCCCAGCATTTT
CDR3: CASSLSTSYSNQPQHF

J: TRBJ1-3
V: TRBV6-2/TRBV6-3
D: .
size: many
length: 23
DNA: TGTGCCAGCAGTTACTCGAGGAATGCTTCACGGGCGGACGCTATTACAGGGGGAAACACCATATATTTT
CDR3: CASSYSRNASRADAITGGNTIYF

J: TRBJ2-5
V: TRBV15
D: .
size: .
length: 13
DNA: TGTGCCACCAGAAGAGCACTCGAGGAGACCCAGTACTTC
CDR3: CATRRALEETQYF

J: TRBJ1-5
V: TRBV12-3/TRBV12-4
D: .
size: many
length: 12
DNA: TGTGCCAGCAGCTTAGACAATCAGCCCCAGCATTTT
CDR3: CASSLDNQPQHF

J: TRBJ1-2
V: TRBV7-4
D: .
size: few
length: 14
DNA: TGTGCCAGCAGCTTAGGACGGCAGGACTATGGCTACACCTTC
CDR3: CASSLGRQDYGYTF

J: TRBJ1-1
V: TRBV28
D: TRBD1
size: few
length: 15
DNA: TGTGCCAGCCTGTCCGGGACAGGGGGGGACACTGAAGCTTTCTTT
CDR3: CASLSGTGGDTEAFF

J: TRBJ1-1
V: TRBV5-1
D: .
size: .
length: 12
DNA: TGCGCCTCACGTATAACAAACACTGAAGCTTTCTTT
CDR3: CASRITNTEAFF

J: TRBJ2-1
V: TRBV6-4
D: .
size: .
length: 13
DNA: TGTGCCAGCAGTGAGACCCCCGGGGGTGAGCAGTTCTTC
CDR3: CASSETPGGEQFF

J: TRBJ1-5
V: TRBV10-2
D: TRBD1
size: few
length: 17
DNA: TGCGCCAGCAGCGATGGGACAGGGATAATAAACAATCAGCCCCAGCATTTT
CDR3: CASSDGTGIINNQPQHF

J: TRBJ2-1
V: TRBV7-9
D: .
size: .
length: 14
DNA: TGTGCCAGCAGCTTAGTAGTCTCCCACAATGAGCAGTTCTTC
CDR3: CASSLVVSHNEQFF

J: TRBJ2-5
V: TRBV7-4
D: .
size: .
length: 13
DNA: TGTGCCAGCAGCTTAAACAGTGGAAGTACCCAGTACTTC
CDR3: CASSLNSGSTQYF

J: TRBJ2-3
V: TRBV2
D: .
size: few
length: 13
DNA: TGTGCCAGCTTTGGAGTTAGCACAGATACGCAGTATTTT
CDR3: CASFGVSTDTQYF

J: TRBJ2-3
V: TRBV12-3/TRBV12-4
D: .
size: few
length: 15
DNA: TGTGCCAGCAGTTTAGGGCAGGGCCGCACAGATACGCAGTATTTT
CDR3: CASSLGQGRTDTQYF

J: TRBJ2-7
V: TRBV11-2
D: .
size: few
length: 14
DNA: TGTGCCAGCAGCATCGACGAGGGTTCCTACGAGCAGTACTTC
CDR3: CASSIDEGSYEQYF

J: TRBJ2-3
V: TRBV2
D: .
size: few
length: 16
DNA: TGTGCCAGCAGAGACGCGACCCGGGACCCCCGCGATACGCAGTATTTT
CDR3: CASRDATRDPRDTQYF

J: TRBJ2-7
V: TRBV11-2
D: .
size: .
length: 15
DNA: TGTGCCAGCAGCGACCCCCCTGGCAGGGTCTACGAGCAGTACTTC
CDR3: CASSDPPGRVYEQYF

J: TRBJ1-3
V: TRBV6-1
D: .
size: .
length: 16
DNA: TGTGCCAGCAGTCCGTCGGGCAGTAGCTCTGGAAACACCATATATTTT
CDR3: CASSPSGSSSGNTIYF

J: TRBJ2-5
V: TRBV7-3
D: .
size: many
length: 15
DNA: TGTGCCAGCAGCTTAAAAGGACTACCACAAGAGACCCAGTACTTC
CDR3: CASSLKGLPQETQYF

J: TRBJ1-5
V: TRBV19
D: .
size: .
length: 13
DNA: TGTGCCAGTAGTAGGGCGCGGGATCAGCCCCAGCATTTT
CDR3: CASSRARDQPQHF

J: TRBJ2-3
V: TRBV27
D: TRBD2
size: .
length: 16
DNA: TGTGCCAGCAGTTTATTGACTAGCGGGACTTGGGATACGCAGTATTTT
CDR3: CASSLLTSGTWDTQYF

J: TRBJ1-2
V: TRBV12-3/TRBV12-4
D: .
size: few
length: 12
DNA: TGTGCCAGCAGTCCGGACGACTATGGCTACACCTTC
CDR3: CASSPDDYGYTF

J: TRBJ2-7
V: TRBV7-3
D: .
size: few
length: 14
DNA: TGTGCCAGCAGCCCTGCAGGCCCCAAGGACGAGCAGTACTTC
CDR3: CASSPAGPKDEQYF

J: TRBJ1-3
V: TRBV6-6
D: .
size: many
length: 13
DNA: TGTGCCAGCAGTTACTCGTCAGGGCACACCATATATTTT
CDR3: CASSYSSGHTIYF

J: TRBJ2-3
V: TRBV11-2
D: .
size: .
length: 17
DNA: TGTGCCAGCAGCTTAGAGGGGACGAGGGAGTACACAGATACGCAGTATTTT
CDR3: CASSLEGTREYTDTQYF

J: TRBJ1-1
V: TRBV6-5
D: .
size: .
length: 15
DNA: TGTGCCAGCACCTTTCGGGTCGAGGGAAACACTGAAGCTTTCTTT
CDR3: CASTFRVEGNTEAFF